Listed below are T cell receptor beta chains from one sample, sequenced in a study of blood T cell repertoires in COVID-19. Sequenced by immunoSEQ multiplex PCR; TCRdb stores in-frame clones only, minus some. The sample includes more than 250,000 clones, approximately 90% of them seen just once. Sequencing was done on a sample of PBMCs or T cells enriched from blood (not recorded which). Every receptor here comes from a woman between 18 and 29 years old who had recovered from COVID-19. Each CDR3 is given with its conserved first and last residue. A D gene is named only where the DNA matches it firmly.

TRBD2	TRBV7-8	CASSFRLAGLADTQYF
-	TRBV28	CASSPGEGGLFF
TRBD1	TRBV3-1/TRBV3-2	CASRDSRGYTF
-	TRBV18	CASSPREEAEAFF
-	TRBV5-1	CASRPDKNTGELFF
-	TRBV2	CASSEWDISYGYTF
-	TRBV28	CASSQGQIGEKLFF
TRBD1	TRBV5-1	CASSLETGADVGEAFF
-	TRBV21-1	CASRGTGIVNEQFF
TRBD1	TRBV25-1	CASRGGTGEEKLFF
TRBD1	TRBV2	CASSGPGTGATEAFF
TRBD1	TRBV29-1	CSAAGTGDNFNYGYTF
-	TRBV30	CAWSLTQNTEAFF
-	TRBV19	CASSIDRSSTNEKLFF
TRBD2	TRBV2	CASSEAGQGGTDTQYF
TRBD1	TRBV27	CASSLNRGITEAFF
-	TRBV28	CASTLPQGLNTEAFF
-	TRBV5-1	CASSSDYYSYEQYF
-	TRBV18	CASSPNSDSGYTF
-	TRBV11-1	CASSFGRGNTEAFF
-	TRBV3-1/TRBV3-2	CASSWTGQGVAEAFF
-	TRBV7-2	CASSLAGAGNTIYF
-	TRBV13	CASSLGNQASYEQYF
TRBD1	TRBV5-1	CASSLTTGEPSNTIYF
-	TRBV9	CASSVEHIGVYEQYF
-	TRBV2	CASSVRGYEAFF
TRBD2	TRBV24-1	CATSDPGTSHRTGELFF
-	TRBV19	CASSLGQMNTEAFF
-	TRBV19	CASSMRDSSNQPQHF
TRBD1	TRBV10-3	CAISGQGLFPGNTIYF
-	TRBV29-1	CSVEEVQGTEAFF
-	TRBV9	CASSSQTGGVGYTF
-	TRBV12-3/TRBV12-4	CASSLSGGNRQYF
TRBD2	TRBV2	CASSAGLELYEQYF
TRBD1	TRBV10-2	CASTGDRGLFSEQFF
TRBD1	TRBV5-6	CASSLLGTEYDEQYF
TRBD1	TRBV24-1	CATSARDRGGYGYTF
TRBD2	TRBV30	CACRPSGGWNEQFF
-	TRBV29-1	CSVVEGGLNYGYTF
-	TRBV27	CASSPNSAYEQYF
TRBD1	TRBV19	CASTGQGMNTEAFF
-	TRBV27	CASSSPLASYEQYF
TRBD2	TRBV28	CASSSTGTSGSSEQYF
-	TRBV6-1	CASSEAWGGEAFF
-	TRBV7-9	CASSSNVDGTAKNIQYF
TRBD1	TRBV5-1	CASSFSDRGGTEAFF
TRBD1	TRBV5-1	CASSGGQGENTEAFF
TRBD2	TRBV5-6	CASRFSGTSGGKQYF
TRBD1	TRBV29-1	CSAGTGLSGNTIYF
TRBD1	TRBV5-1	CASSLVEGTGGTYEQYF
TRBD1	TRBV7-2	CASSLLERTGEFF
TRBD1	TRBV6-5	CASLRQGARYGYTF
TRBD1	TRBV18	CASSPYRDSDNTGELFF